Listed here are 23 T cell receptor beta chains from one sample, sequenced in a study of lymphopenia after photon versus proton radiotherapy. Some clones are missing from TCRdb's copy, which holds only in-frame ones; the method was immunoSEQ multiplex PCR. The top ten hold approximately 16% of the sample, which has 30,000 to 45,000 clones, about 94% seen once. Sample: peripheral blood, taken from a patient treated with photon-based radiotherapy. The receptors stem from a man aged 60 to 69 with cholangiocarcinoma.

This clone is labeled medium-sized (0.01 to 0.1%). The rearrangement links TRBV5-4 to TRBJ2-1, with D perhaps being TRBD1 or TRBD2 (5 bases each). The germline V and J ends were trimmed by 0 bases and 6 bases, with 10 bases remaining between them. The CDR3 spans 14 residues. Germline V gene lookup returns CDR1 SGHNT and CDR2 YYREEE (reference sequence). The CDR3 loop is CASSLGERGNEQFF. The CDR3 DNA follows: TGTGCCAGCAGCTTGGGGGAGAGGGGCAATGAGCAGTTCTTC. The entire variable domain, with the rest obtained from reference TRBV5-4 and TRBJ2-1, is as follows: ETGVTQSPTHLIKTRGQQVTLRCSSQSGHNTVSWYQQALGQGPQFIFQYYREEENGRGNFPPRFSGLQFPNYSSELNVNALELDDSALYLCASSLGERGNEQFFGPGTRLTVL.

This chain links TRBV28 with TRBJ1-3, with D maybe TRBD1 (6 bases). Germline V CDR1 and CDR2: MDHEN, SYDVKM. V was pared by 6 bases and J by 3 bases, with 18 bases between. The CDR3 spans 16 residues. This CDR3 reads CASSLWARGGGNTIYF. The CDR3 region has the DNA TGTGCCAGCAGCCTGTGGGCCAGGGGTGGTGGAAACACCATATATTTT.

The chain is built from TRBV6-6 and TRBJ2-7; D gene unclear. The CDR3 runs to 12 residues. Germline CDR1 is MNHNY and CDR2 is SVGAGI (reference sequence). The V end lost 2 bases, the J end lost 2 bases, and 4 bases lay between the germline ends. Here the CDR3 reads CASSYIAYEQYF. Here the CDR3 DNA reads TGTGCCAGCAGTTACATCGCCTACGAGCAGTACTTC.

The genes are TRBV18 and TRBJ1-2; the match to TRBD1 covers 7 bases. The CDR3 runs to 13 residues. Germline V gene data show CDR1 as KGHSH and CDR2 as LQKENI. Trimming cost V 3 bases and J 6 bases; bases outside gene matches: 4. This CDR3 reads CASSPQGEDGYTF. The CDR3 coding sequence is TGTGCCAGCTCACCCCAGGGGGAGGATGGCTACACCTTC.

This chain connects TRBV6-4 to TRBJ2-1; 7 nucleotides agree with TRBD2. CDR3 size: 15 residues. CDR1 and CDR2 (germline): MRHNA, SNTAGT. With 6 bases clipped from V and 3 bases from J, the junction kept 8 bases outside the gene matches. CDR3 coding DNA: TGTGCCAGCAGCCCGCTGCTAGCGGTCTACAATGAGCAGTTCTTC. Translation: CASSPLLAVYNEQFF.

V is TRBV6-5 and J is TRBJ2-5, with a tentative D call TRBD1 (6 bases). The CDR3 spans 15 residues. Germline V CDR1 and CDR2: MNHEY, SVGAGI. The V end lost 0 bases, the J end lost 6 bases, and 14 bases lay between the germline ends. CDR3 region: CASSYSLGTTKTQYF. The CDR3 nucleotides read TGTGCCAGCAGTTACTCCCTGGGGACAACGAAGACCCAGTACTTC.

A note on this clone: As the CDR3 is not closed by the conserved phenylalanine or tryptophan, this likely results from a read error. The chain employs TRBV11-2 and TRBJ2-2; 12 positions agree with TRBD2. J gave up 8 bases and V 10 bases, and 17 bases lay outside the gene matches. Looked up from germline, CDR1 is SGHAT and CDR2 is FQNNGV. The CDR3 runs to 17 residues. The CDR3 loop is CATDTRTSGNIQGELFS. The DNA for the CDR3 is TGTGCCACCGACACGAGGACTAGCGGGAACATACAGGGGGAGCTGTTTTCT.

This clone has a single count. The chain couples TRBV5-1 to TRBJ2-3; possible D gene TRBD2, 5 bases. The length of the CDR3 is 15 residues. The germline gives CDR1 SGHRS, CDR2 YFSETQ. V lost 0 bases, J lost 4 bases, and 12 bases lay in between. The chain's CDR3 is CASSLGWELADTQYF. In nucleotides, the CDR3 is TGCGCCAGCAGCTTGGGATGGGAGTTAGCAGATACGCAGTATTTT.

The V gene is TRBV5-4, the J gene TRBJ2-1; unclear D gene. The germline V gene encodes CDR1 SGHNT and CDR2 YYREEE (reference sequence). The V gene lost 0 bases and the J gene lost 0 bases, with 1 base spanning the gap. CDR3 length: 13 residues. CDR3 nucleotide sequence: TGTGCCAGCAGCTTGGACTCCTACAATGAGCAGTTCTTC. Its translation: CASSLDSYNEQFF.

The V call is TRBV11-3, the J call TRBJ2-1; D unresolved. V lost 1 base and J 0 bases, leaving 7 bases between the germline ends. This CDR3 spans 15 amino acids. Germline loops: CDR1 SGHNT, CDR2 YENEEA. This chain's CDR3 is CASSLGGSSYNEQFF. The CDR3 nucleotides are TGTGCCAGCAGCTTAGGGGGTAGCTCCTACAATGAGCAGTTCTTC. Looking up the rest from reference TRBV11-3 and TRBJ2-1 gives the full variable domain: EAGVVQSPRYKIIEKKQPVAFWCNPISGHNTLYWYLQNLGQGPELLIRYENEEAVDDSQLPKDRFSAERLKGVDSTLKIQPAELGDSAVYLCASSLGGSSYNEQFFGPGTRLTVL.

The chain is built from TRBV6-5 and TRBJ2-1; 12 nucleotides match TRBD1. This CDR3 is built from 15 residues. J was trimmed by 4 bases and V by 7 bases; bases with no gene match: 5. The germline V gene has CDR1 MNHEY and CDR2 SVGAGI. CDR3 in amino acids: CASKKGQGAYNEQFF. The CDR3 nucleotides read TGTGCCAGCAAAAAGGGACAGGGGGCTTACAATGAGCAGTTCTTC.

The CDR3 loop is CASSLGFVNISEQYF. In DNA form, the CDR3 reads TGTGCCAGCAGCTTGGGATTCGTTAACATCTCCGAGCAGTACTTC. The chain combines TRBV5-4 with TRBJ2-7; D is undetermined. Germline V CDR1 and CDR2: SGHNT, YYREEE (reference sequence). This CDR3 has 15 residues. Trimming removed 0 bases at V and 6 bases at J, with 16 bases between.

The V call is TRBV5-1, the J call TRBJ2-5, with D possibly matching TRBD1 (6 bases). CDR3 length equals 15 residues. Between the trimmed V and J ends, which lost 0 bases and 5 bases, there was a span of 14 bases. CDR1 is SGHRS, CDR2 YFSETQ, per germline. CDR3 protein: CASSLDLGAGETQYF. The CDR3 nucleotides are TGCGCCAGCAGCTTGGATTTGGGGGCCGGGGAGACCCAGTACTTC.

This chain connects TRBV5-5 to TRBJ2-3, with D tentatively TRBD2 (6 bases). CDR3 length equals 15 residues. CDR1 and CDR2 (germline): SGHKS, YYEKEE (reference sequence). V lost 5 bases and J lost 5, with 18 bases in between. Here the CDR3 DNA reads TGTGCCAGCAGATACTTGCGGGACCCACTAGATACGCAGTATTTT. It yields the protein CASRYLRDPLDTQYF. Together with reference TRBV5-5 and TRBJ2-3, the CDR3 gives the full variable domain: DAGVTQSPTHLIKTRGQQVTLRCSPISGHKSVSWYQQVLGQGPQFIFQYYEKEERGRGNFPDRFSARQFPNYSSELNVNALLLGDSALYLCASRYLRDPLDTQYFGPGTRLTVL.

This clone was counted only a few times. The rearrangement links TRBV6-1 to TRBJ2-7; D uncertain. The CDR3 consists of 13 residues. Deletions cut 2 bases from V and 0 bases from J, with 5 bases between. Germline V gene data show CDR1 as MNHNS and CDR2 as SASEGT. CDR3: CASSESRSYEQYF. CDR3 DNA sequence: TGTGCCAGCAGTGAAAGCCGCTCCTACGAGCAGTACTTC.

The rearrangement links TRBV18 to TRBJ1-3, with TRBD1 matching 7 bases. CDR3 length equals 16 residues. Losses at the gene ends were 6 bases for V and 5 bases for J; bases not matched to a gene: 13. The germline CDR1 and CDR2 sequences are KGHSH and LQKENI. This CDR3 reads CASSHNTGQPRNTIYF. CDR3 DNA sequence: TGTGCCAGCTCCCACAATACGGGACAGCCAAGAAACACCATATATTTT.

This chain links TRBV5-4 with TRBJ2-7, with D possibly being TRBD1 or TRBD2 (5 bases each). This CDR3 contains 13 residues. Germline CDR1 SGHNT, CDR2 YYREEE (reference sequence). With 0 bases removed from V and 7 bases from J, the gap between germline ends came to 11 bases. In nucleotides, the CDR3 is TGTGCCAGCAGCTTGGACGGGACCGGTGAGCAGTACTTC. The encoded protein is CASSLDGTGEQYF.

This chain connects TRBV6-5 to TRBJ2-5, with 7 bases lining up with TRBD1. The CDR3 has 12 amino acids. V trimming: 8 bases; J trimming: 2 bases; junction bases outside the gene matches: 2. Germline-derived CDR1 and CDR2 are MNHEY and SVGAGI. The CDR3 region is CASRDRQETQYF. CDR3 nucleotides: TGTGCCAGCCGGGACAGACAAGAGACCCAGTACTTC.

The V call is TRBV4-1, the J call TRBJ2-1; 9 nucleotides align to TRBD2. Germline V gene sequence: CDR1 MGHRA, CDR2 YSYEKL. The CDR3 runs 17 residues. With V trimmed by 1 base and J by 9 bases, 13 bases remained unmatched. The CDR3 region is CASSQVGGREGRGEQFF. Here the CDR3 DNA reads TGCGCCAGCAGCCAAGTCGGTGGGCGGGAGGGCCGAGGTGAGCAGTTCTTC.

This sequence joins TRBV7-9 and TRBJ2-1; D gene ambiguous. The CDR3 is 15 amino acids. The V and J ends lost 3 bases and 0 bases respectively, with 9 bases between them. Per the germline V gene, CDR1 is SEHNR and CDR2 is FQNEAQ (reference sequence). The CDR3 nucleotides are TGTGCCAGCAGCTTTAACCCTAGCTCCTACAATGAGCAGTTCTTC. Translation: CASSFNPSSYNEQFF.

This clone was counted once. V usage is TRBV10-3 and J usage is TRBJ2-5; 9 bases align to TRBD1. The germline V gene encodes CDR1 ENHRY and CDR2 SYGVKD. The CDR3 has 15 residues. Trimming at V came to 4 bases and at J to 5 bases, leaving 8 bases not matched to a gene. Here the CDR3 DNA reads TGTGCCATCAGTGGTATGGGACAGGGTATGGAGACCCAGTACTTC. Amino acids: CAISGMGQGMETQYF.

This chain joins TRBV14 and TRBJ2-3; D gene uncertain. This CDR3 contains 13 residues. Trimming pared 3 bases from V and 6 bases from J, leaving 10 bases between. Germline-derived CDR1 and CDR2 are SGHDN and FVKESK. CDR3 region: CASSQGIFDTQYF. CDR3 coding DNA: TGTGCCAGCAGCCAGGGAATTTTCGATACGCAGTATTTT.

The chain uses TRBV4-3 and TRBJ1-4, with TRBD1 matching 8 bases. Germline loops: CDR1 LGHNA, CDR2 YSLEER. V was pared by 4 bases and J by 5 bases, with 6 bases of the junction left unmatched. The CDR3 is made up of 15 amino acids. CDR3 DNA sequence: TGCGCCAGCAGCCCCAACCCAGGGGGCAATGAAAAACTGTTTTTT. This sequence encodes CASSPNPGGNEKLFF.